Each of the 30 T cell receptor beta chains below was sequenced from the same sample in a study of shared clonotypes between healthy human individuals. Positive CCR7 selection of CD45RO-negative cells yielded the naive CD8 cells, and terminally differentiated effector memory CD45RA+ cells were excluded. The table came from immunoSEQ multiplex PCR; TCRdb's copy has only in-frame clones and leaves some out. The sample includes around 2.1 million clones, approximately 94% of them seen just once. What was sequenced was naive CD8+ T cells from PBMCs. These receptors all come from a man in his late teens or twenties in good health. Some clones in this sample may be carry-over from other donors' samples.

J is TRBJ2-1 and V is TRBV27; no reliable D call. Germline CDR1 is MNHEY and CDR2 is SMNVEV (reference sequence). CDR3 length equals 12 residues. V was cut by 5 bases and J by 9 bases, with 11 bases left in between. The CDR3 reads CASSIGSGEQFF. CDR3 DNA sequence: TGTGCCAGCAGTATAGGCTCGGGTGAGCAGTTCTTC.

This clone was seen a single time. V gene TRBV6-1 combines with J gene TRBJ2-1, with 12 bases identical to TRBD2. The V segment lost 6 bases and the J segment 8 bases; nucleotides outside the gene matches: 8. CDR1 is MNHNS, CDR2 SASEGT, per germline. CDR3 length: 15 amino acids. CDR3 nucleotide sequence: TGTGCCAGCAGGCCCGGACTAGCGGGAATGTATGAGCAGTTCTTC. It specifies CASRPGLAGMYEQFF.

A note on this clone: Other DNA sequences in this sample translate to the same CDR3. The chain couples TRBV6-1 to TRBJ2-7, with a possible D match to TRBD1 (6 bases). V was pared by 9 bases and J by 0 bases, with 12 bases between. The CDR3 has 13 amino acids. Germline lookup yields CDR1 MNHNS and CDR2 SASEGT. The CDR3 DNA follows: TGTGCCAGTAGGACAGACGGCTCCTACGAGCAGTACTTC. It specifies CASRTDGSYEQYF.

The V gene is TRBV27, the J gene TRBJ2-7, with 10 positions matching TRBD2. The V gene end was trimmed by 9 bases and the J gene end by 5 bases; junction bases not matched to a gene: 16. Germline CDR1 is MNHEY and CDR2 is SMNVEV (reference sequence). This CDR3 spans 16 amino acids. The CDR3: CASTRNPAGGPDEQYF. The CDR3 region has the DNA TGTGCCAGTACGAGGAACCCAGCGGGAGGGCCGGACGAGCAGTACTTC.

The count of this clone is one. This chain connects TRBV2 to TRBJ2-3; no clear D gene. The CDR3 covers 15 residues. CDR1 and CDR2 (germline): SNHLY, FYNNEI. V was clipped by 6 bases and J by 0 bases, with 13 bases between them. CDR3 in DNA: TGTGCCAGCAGAGACTTCATCTCTAGCACAGATACGCAGTATTTT. Encoded protein: CASRDFISSTDTQYF. The full variable domain, completed using reference TRBV2 and TRBJ2-3, is EPEVTQTPSHQVTQMGQEVILRCVPISNHLYFYWYRQILGQKVEFLVSFYNNEISEKSEIFDDQFSVERPDGSNFTLKIRSTKLEDSAMYFCASRDFISSTDTQYFGPGTRLTVL.

The gene calls are TRBV11-2 and TRBJ2-7; D may be TRBD2 (5 bases). The CDR3 spans 14 residues. Looked up from germline, CDR1 is SGHAT and CDR2 is FQNNGV. Between the trimmed V and J ends, which lost 4 bases and 3 bases, there was a span of 13 bases. In nucleotides, the CDR3 is TGTGCCAGCAGCTCAAAAGAGGGCGGCTACGAGCAGTACTTC. This codes for CASSSKEGGYEQYF.

The chain links TRBV25-1 to TRBJ1-2, with D possibly TRBD1 on 5 matching bases. The V and J ends lost 4 bases and 3 bases respectively, with 12 bases between them. Germline V gives CDR1 MGHDK, CDR2 SYGVNS. CDR3 length equals 14 residues. CDR3 coding DNA: TGTGCCAGCAGTGCATCGGAGGGGTACTATGGCTACACCTTC. It specifies CASSASEGYYGYTF.

The CDR3 protein is CASSLLGGSLNEQYF. The DNA for the CDR3 is TGTGCCAGTAGCCTTTTGGGTGGTAGCCTGAACGAGCAGTACTTC. The chain couples TRBV19 to TRBJ2-7; no clear D gene. The V gene lost 6 bases and the J gene lost 5 bases, with 20 bases spanning the gap. The CDR3 loop spans 15 amino acids. Germline V gene lookup returns CDR1 LNHDA and CDR2 SQIVND (reference sequence).

J is TRBJ1-5 and V is TRBV4-1; 7 positions match TRBD1. This CDR3 is built from 14 residues. In germline, CDR1 is MGHRA, CDR2 YSYEKL. After removal of 4 bases from V and 3 bases from J, the junction contained 3 bases not matched to a gene. The CDR3 sequence: CASSLTGANQPQHF. The CDR3 coding sequence is TGCGCCAGCAGCCTCACAGGGGCCAATCAGCCCCAGCATTTT.

The chain uses TRBV13 and TRBJ2-7; 7 bases match TRBD1. The CDR3 extends over 13 amino acids. After removal of 4 bases from V and 3 bases from J, the junction contained 3 bases not matched to a gene. Per germline, CDR1 PRHDT and CDR2 FYEKMQ (reference sequence). The CDR3 sequence: CASSWTGYYEQYF. CDR3 DNA: TGTGCCAGCAGCTGGACAGGTTACTACGAGCAGTACTTC.

The chain joins TRBV5-4 to TRBJ1-2; D is uncertain. This CDR3 has 14 residues. Germline V gives CDR1 SGHNT, CDR2 YYREEE (reference sequence). V lost 6 bases and J lost 3, with 15 bases in between. CDR3 DNA: TGTGCCAGCACCTTCAAGAGTGGAGACTATGGCTACACCTTC. This gives the protein CASTFKSGDYGYTF.

Here the CDR3 reads CASRGLAGVSEETQYF. The CDR3 DNA is TGTGCCAGCAGGGGACTAGCGGGAGTATCGGAAGAGACCCAGTACTTC. This chain joins TRBV7-9 and TRBJ2-5, with 14 bases that match TRBD2. The CDR3 sequence is 16 residues long. Germline trimming cut 6 bases from V and 3 bases from J; bases unmatched to any gene: 6. Germline CDR1 reads SEHNR; CDR2 reads FQNEAQ (reference sequence).

The chain carries TRBV28 and TRBJ2-3, with TRBD1 matching over 9 bases. CDR1 MDHEN and CDR2 SYDVKM come from the germline V gene. V trimming: 4 bases; J trimming: 5 bases; junction bases outside the gene matches: 4. The CDR3 spans 14 residues. CDR3 bases: TGTGCCAGCAGTTCGACAGGGGGTCTAGATACGCAGTATTTT. It yields the protein CASSSTGGLDTQYF.

The chain carries TRBV28 and TRBJ1-3; possible D gene TRBD1, 6 bases. Trimming stripped 5 bases from V and 7 bases from J, with 15 bases between. The CDR3 runs to 14 residues. Germline V lookup: CDR1 MDHEN, CDR2 SYDVKM. The CDR3 DNA reads as TGTGCCAGCAGTCTCCTACAGGGACTGAACACCATATATTTT. Residues: CASSLLQGLNTIYF. The full variable domain, completed using reference TRBV28 and TRBJ1-3, is DVKVTQSSRYLVKRTGEKVFLECVQDMDHENMFWYRQDPGLGLRLIYFSYDVKMKEKGDIPEGYSVSREKKERFSLILESASTNQTSMYLCASSLLQGLNTIYFGEGSWLTVV.

V and J are TRBV4-1 and TRBJ2-2, with D possibly matching TRBD2 (7 bases). Germline CDR1 reads MGHRA; CDR2 reads YSYEKL. CDR3 length: 16 residues. The V and J ends lost 0 bases and 4 bases respectively, with 12 bases between them. CDR3 DNA sequence: TGCGCCAGCAGCCAAGACGGGGGGCGACCCACCGGGGAGCTGTTTTTT. It specifies CASSQDGGRPTGELFF.

The V gene is TRBV6-4, the J gene TRBJ1-1; maybe TRBD1 (6 bases). The V end was cut by 4 bases, the J end by 11 bases, with 23 bases between. This CDR3 region has 15 residues. The germline V gene encodes CDR1 MRHNA and CDR2 SNTAGT. The CDR3 DNA follows: TGTGCCAGCAGTGTTGAAGGGACATCGGGTTTCGAGGCTTTCTTT. This sequence encodes CASSVEGTSGFEAFF.

V is TRBV15 and J is TRBJ1-2; TRBD1 matches at 9 bases. V lost 2 bases to trimming and J lost 8 bases; unmatched junction nucleotides: 9. The CDR3 has 15 amino acids. Germline lookup yields CDR1 LNHNV and CDR2 YYDKDF (reference sequence). The CDR3, as DNA: TGTGCCACCAGCAGAACCCCCGGGACAGGGAACGGCTACACCTTC. Translation: CATSRTPGTGNGYTF.

The chain recombines TRBV4-1 with TRBJ2-7; 11 positions agree with TRBD2. The germline V gene encodes CDR1 MGHRA and CDR2 YSYEKL. The CDR3 consists of 15 residues. With V trimmed by 4 bases and J by 2 bases, 4 bases remained unmatched. The CDR3 bases are TGCGCCAGCAGCCCCGGGACTAGCGGCACCTACGAGCAGTACTTC. This encodes CASSPGTSGTYEQYF.

The V and J genes are TRBV27 and TRBJ2-1, with D possibly being TRBD2 (7 bases). The CDR3 is made up of 13 amino acids. V gave up 8 bases and J gave up 10 bases, with 18 bases separating them. Germline CDR1 and CDR2: MNHEY and SMNVEV (reference sequence). This chain's CDR3 is CASGLQGGEEQFF. CDR3 coding DNA: TGTGCCAGCGGACTACAGGGAGGGGAAGAGCAGTTCTTC.

The rearrangement joins TRBV19 to TRBJ2-2, with D perhaps matching TRBD1 (5 bases). V lost 8 bases and J 1 base, leaving 11 bases between the germline ends. Germline values: CDR1 LNHDA, CDR2 SQIVND (reference sequence). This CDR3 is 14 amino acids long. As DNA, the CDR3 is TGTGCCAGTTCAGACAGAAGGAACACCGGGGAGCTGTTTTTT. Translating it yields CASSDRRNTGELFF.

The chain uses TRBV6-1 and TRBJ2-3, with 7 bases matching TRBD2. Germline CDR1 and CDR2: MNHNS and SASEGT. Trimming at V came to 3 bases and at J to 6 bases, leaving 6 bases not matched to a gene. The CDR3 runs to 14 residues. CDR3 sequence: CASSDWNSGDTQYF. Written as DNA, the CDR3 is TGTGCCAGCAGTGACTGGAATAGCGGGGATACGCAGTATTTT.

The count of this clone is one. The rearrangement joins TRBV4-3 to TRBJ2-1; 12 bases align to TRBD2. The germline gives CDR1 LGHNA, CDR2 YSLEER. This CDR3 has 16 residues. The ends lost 1 base at V and 8 bases at J; junction bases unmatched: 6. The CDR3 protein is CASSQGPGLAGHEQFF. The CDR3 DNA is TGCGCCAGCAGCCAAGGTCCGGGACTAGCGGGTCATGAGCAGTTCTTC.

The chain joins TRBV6-5 to TRBJ1-3; a possible D gene is TRBD1 (5 bases). The germline V and J ends were trimmed by 6 bases and 0 bases, with 12 bases remaining between them. The CDR3 is 15 amino acids. CDR1 and CDR2 (germline): MNHEY, SVGAGI. This chain's CDR3 is CASRTDSNSGNTIYF. CDR3 nucleotide sequence: TGTGCCAGCAGAACCGACAGCAACTCTGGAAACACCATATATTTT.

The rearrangement uses TRBV6-6 and TRBJ2-5; weak D call: TRBD1 (6 bases). This CDR3 has 14 residues. Germline CDR1 and CDR2: MNHNY and SVGAGI (reference sequence). Trimming stripped 2 bases from V and 2 bases from J, with 9 bases between. In nucleotides, the CDR3 is TGTGCCAGCAGTTACGGACAGCCTCAAGAGACCCAGTACTTC. It encodes CASSYGQPQETQYF.

The V call is TRBV28, the J call TRBJ2-2; TRBD2 agrees at 10 bases. Germline values: CDR1 MDHEN, CDR2 SYDVKM. Trimming took 5 bases from V and 5 from J; bases not matched to a gene: 17. This CDR3 is 19 amino acids long. CDR3 loop: CASSPRGSGRIRGTGELFF. CDR3 DNA sequence: TGTGCCAGCAGTCCCCGGGGTAGCGGGAGGATAAGGGGGACCGGGGAGCTGTTTTTT.

This clone has a single count. This chain joins TRBV7-6 and TRBJ2-7, with D possibly TRBD1 on 5 matching bases. There are 15 residues in the CDR3. Trimming stripped 3 bases from V and 3 bases from J, with 15 bases between. CDR1 is SGHVS and CDR2 is FNYEAQ in the germline V gene. CDR3 loop: CASSLGSGILYEQYF. CDR3 coding DNA: TGTGCCAGCAGCTTGGGATCAGGGATCCTCTACGAGCAGTACTTC.

On this clone: This CDR3 is also generated by other DNA sequences in the sample. The chain has TRBV7-3 and TRBJ2-1; D tentatively fits TRBD1 or TRBD2 (5 bases each). The V gene lost 1 base and the J gene lost 6 bases, with 7 bases spanning the gap. The CDR3 runs to 13 residues. Germline CDR1 and CDR2: SGHTA and FQGTGA. The CDR3 bases are TGTGCCAGCAGCTTAATTGGGGGCAATGAGCAGTTCTTC. This sequence encodes CASSLIGGNEQFF.

The chain combines TRBV4-1 with TRBJ2-7; D unresolved. Germline V gene data show CDR1 as MGHRA and CDR2 as YSYEKL. This CDR3 spans 15 amino acids. The V gene lost 0 bases and the J gene lost 3 bases, with 12 bases spanning the gap. The CDR3 loop reads CASSQETDLSYEQYF. The CDR3 DNA follows: TGCGCCAGCAGCCAAGAAACAGATCTGAGCTACGAGCAGTACTTC.

The chain combines TRBV4-1 with TRBJ2-7; 9 nucleotides match TRBD2. Trimming removed 5 bases from V and 0 bases from J; junction bases left unmatched: 5. CDR3 length: 15 amino acids. Germline V gene data show CDR1 as MGHRA and CDR2 as YSYEKL. The chain's CDR3 is CASSDRLADSYEQYF. The CDR3 nucleotides read TGCGCCAGCAGCGATCGACTAGCGGACTCCTACGAGCAGTACTTC.

This clone was observed once. CDR3 region: CASSLPPGARGSTDTQYF. CDR3 DNA: TGTGCCAGCAGCCTACCTCCGGGGGCTAGAGGTAGCACAGATACGCAGTATTTT. This sequence joins TRBV7-8 and TRBJ2-3; D possibly matches TRBD1 or TRBD2 (6 bases each). Germline values: CDR1 SGHVS, CDR2 FQNEAQ. The CDR3 consists of 18 residues. Trimming took off 5 bases at V and 0 bases at J, with 21 bases between the two ends.